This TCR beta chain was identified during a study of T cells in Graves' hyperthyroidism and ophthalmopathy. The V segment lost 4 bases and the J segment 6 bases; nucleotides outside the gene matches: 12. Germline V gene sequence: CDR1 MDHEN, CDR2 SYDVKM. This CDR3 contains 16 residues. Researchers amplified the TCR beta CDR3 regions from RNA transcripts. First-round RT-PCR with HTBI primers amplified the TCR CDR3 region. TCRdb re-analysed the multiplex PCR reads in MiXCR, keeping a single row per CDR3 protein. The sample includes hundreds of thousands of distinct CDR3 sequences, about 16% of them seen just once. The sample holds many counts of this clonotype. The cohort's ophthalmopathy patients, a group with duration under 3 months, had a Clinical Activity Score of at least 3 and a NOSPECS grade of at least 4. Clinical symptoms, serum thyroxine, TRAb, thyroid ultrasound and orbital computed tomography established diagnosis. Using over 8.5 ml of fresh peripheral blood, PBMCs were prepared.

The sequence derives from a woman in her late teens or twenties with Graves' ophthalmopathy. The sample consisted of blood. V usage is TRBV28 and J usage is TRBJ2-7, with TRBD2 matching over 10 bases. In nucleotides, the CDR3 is TGTGCCAGCAGTTCAGTAGGGACTAGCGATGATCGCGAGCAGTACTTC. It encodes CASSSVGTSDDREQYF.